These 15 T cell receptor beta chains originate from one sample sequenced in a study of neurological immune-mediated disorders. Time point defined: longitudinal time-point 2. In TCRdb, the 5' RACE reads were re-called with MiXCR into one record per CDR3 protein. The sample has some 100,000 distinct CDR3 sequences, around 13% seen once. The sample taken for sequencing was PBMCs. The receptor source for this set is a female donor with HTLV-1-associated myelopathy (HAM/TSP).

This clonotype was detected many times. J is TRBJ2-2 and V is TRBV12-5; D not certain. CDR3 length: 12 amino acids. CDR1 is LGHNT and CDR2 is FRNRAP in the germline V gene. V lost 7 bases, J lost 2 bases, and 5 bases lay in between. The CDR3 nucleotides read TGTGCTAGTGAGTCAAACACCGGGGAGCTGTTTTTT. It encodes CASESNTGELFF.

The V call is TRBV7-2, the J call TRBJ1-1, with D unclear. The CDR3 length is 16 residues. CDR1 and CDR2 (germline): SGHTA, FQGNSA. V gave up 3 bases and J gave up 1 base, with 15 bases separating them. The CDR3 DNA reads as TGTGCCAGCAGCTTTTATGCAATTACGGGGAACACTGAAGCTTTCTTT. This encodes CASSFYAITGNTEAFF.

This clonotype was recorded a few times. The rearrangement links TRBV28 to TRBJ2-7, with TRBD2 matching over 8 bases. CDR3 size: 13 residues. Germline assignment: CDR1 MDHEN and CDR2 SYDVKM. The ends lost 7 bases at V and 5 bases at J; junction bases unmatched: 7. The CDR3 spells CASKREHPDEQYF. The CDR3 DNA follows: TGTGCCAGCAAGCGGGAGCATCCGGACGAGCAGTACTTC.

There are many counts of this clonotype. The chain carries TRBV11-1 and TRBJ2-3; the D is unclear. V gave up 2 bases and J gave up 1 base, with 7 bases separating them. CDR3 length: 14 amino acids. Germline V CDR1 and CDR2: SGHAT, FQDESV (reference sequence). The CDR3 spells CASSLSSGTDTQYF. In DNA, the CDR3 is TGTGCCAGCAGCTTAAGCAGCGGCACAGATACGCAGTATTTT.

This clonotype was detected ten times or more. The genes are TRBV5-1 and TRBJ1-1; D is unclear. V was shortened by 0 bases and J by 6 bases, with 12 bases between the two germline ends. Germline V gene lookup returns CDR1 SGHRS and CDR2 YFSETQ. The CDR3 sequence is 14 residues long. This CDR3 is CASSLGEVSAEAFF. The CDR3 region has the DNA TGCGCCAGCAGCTTGGGGGAGGTTAGCGCTGAAGCTTTCTTT. The whole variable domain, remainder taken from reference TRBV5-1 and TRBJ1-1, is KAGVTQTPRYLIKTRGQQVTLSCSPISGHRSVSWYQQTPGQGLQFLFEYFSETQRNKGNFPGRFSGRQFSNSRSEMNVSTLELGDSALYLCASSLGEVSAEAFFGQGTRLTVV.

The V call is TRBV7-9, the J call TRBJ2-3; the match to TRBD2 covers 7 bases. Germline CDR1 is SEHNR and CDR2 is FQNEAQ (reference sequence). CDR3 length equals 16 residues. Losses at the gene ends were 3 bases for V and 0 bases for J; bases not matched to a gene: 6. The CDR3 DNA reads as TGTGCCAGCAGCTTCCGACTAGCCCCTAGCACAGATACGCAGTATTTT. This translates into CASSFRLAPSTDTQYF. Supplemented by reference TRBV7-9 and TRBJ2-3, the full variable domain reads DTGVSQNPRHKITKRGQNVTFRCDPISEHNRLYWYRQTLGQGPEFLTYFQNEAQLEKSRLLSDRFSAERPKGSFSTLEIQRTEQGDSAMYLCASSFRLAPSTDTQYFGPGTRLTVL.

The chain has TRBV12-3 or TRBV12-4 and TRBJ1-2, with D unclear. This CDR3 region has 13 residues. Trimming removed 1 base from V and 3 bases from J, with 6 bases in between. The DNA for the CDR3 is TGTGCCAGCAGTTTAGAGGTGGACTATGGCTACACCTTC. Its protein is CASSLEVDYGYTF.

This clonotype was seen at least ten times. The rearrangement joins TRBV28 to TRBJ2-1, with D maybe TRBD2 (7 bases). This CDR3 has 15 amino acids. CDR1 and CDR2 (germline): MDHEN, SYDVKM. Trimming took 3 bases from V and 7 from J, leaving 16 bases between them. The CDR3 here is CASSFVGGAENEQFF. CDR3 nucleotide sequence: TGTGCCAGCAGTTTTGTGGGGGGGGCCGAAAATGAGCAGTTCTTC.

This clonotype was picked up many times. The chain joins TRBV5-1 to TRBJ2-7; 9 nucleotides line up with TRBD2. The trim removed 0 bases at V and 1 base at J, leaving 2 bases unmatched. The CDR3 totals 15 residues. CDR1 and CDR2 from the germline V gene are SGHRS and YFSETQ. The CDR3, as DNA: TGCGCCAGCAGCTTGGCTAGCGGGGATTCCTACGAGCAGTACTTC. This gives the protein CASSLASGDSYEQYF.

This clonotype was counted ten times or more. The gene calls are TRBV28 and TRBJ2-7; possibly TRBD1 or TRBD2 for D (5 bases each). The CDR3 extends over 15 amino acids. Germline V gene sequence: CDR1 MDHEN, CDR2 SYDVKM. V was clipped by 4 bases and J by 5 bases, with 18 bases between them. CDR3 region: CASSSRGDIRDEQYF. In nucleotides, the CDR3 is TGTGCCAGCAGTTCCCGGGGCGATATTAGGGACGAGCAGTACTTC. Together with reference TRBV28 and TRBJ2-7, the CDR3 gives the full variable domain: DVKVTQSSRYLVKRTGEKVFLECVQDMDHENMFWYRQDPGLGLRLIYFSYDVKMKEKGDIPEGYSVSREKKERFSLILESASTNQTSMYLCASSSRGDIRDEQYFGPGTRLTVT.

V usage is TRBV5-1 and J usage is TRBJ2-2; 11 nucleotides match TRBD2. CDR3 length equals 16 residues. J gave up 0 bases and V 4 bases, and 2 bases lay outside the gene matches. Germline V gene sequence: CDR1 SGHRS, CDR2 YFSETQ. CDR3: CASSLAGGPNTGELFF. The CDR3 bases are TGCGCCAGCAGCCTAGCGGGGGGCCCGAACACCGGGGAGCTGTTTTTT.

This clonotype was seen repeatedly, ten times or more. The V call is TRBV12-3 or TRBV12-4, the J call TRBJ2-1; maybe TRBD2 (6 bases). CDR3 length: 10 amino acids. Trimming took off 6 bases at V and 10 bases at J, with 7 bases between the two ends. CDR3 DNA: TGTGCCAGCAGCCGGGGGGAGCAGTTCTTC. Protein product: CASSRGEQFF.

There are a few counts of this clonotype. One end of the junction does not line up with germline, which may come from a read error. The rearrangement links TRBV6-1 to TRBJ1-5, with no clear D. Germline V gives CDR1 MNHNS, CDR2 SASEGT. The CDR3 runs 13 residues. The CDR3 DNA is TGTGCCAGCAGTGAAAGTAGCTATCAGCCCCAGCATTTT. Translating it yields CASSESSYQPQHF.

This clonotype was picked up many times. The V and J genes are TRBV6-2 or TRBV6-3 and TRBJ2-3, with D perhaps matching TRBD2 (5 bases). The length of the CDR3 is 15 residues. Germline assignment: CDR1 MNHEY and CDR2 SVGEGT. V was shortened by 1 base and J by 0 bases, with 8 bases between the two germline ends. DNA for the CDR3: TGTGCCAGCAGTTACTTCGGGAAAAGCACAGATACGCAGTATTTT. Encoded protein: CASSYFGKSTDTQYF.

This clonotype was observed many times. The gene calls are TRBV5-6 and TRBJ2-1; D gene ambiguous. Germline CDR1 reads SGHDT; CDR2 reads YYEEEE. This CDR3 contains 14 residues. Trimming left V 4 bases short and J 5 bases short, with 13 bases between. CDR3 nucleotides: TGTGCCAGCAGCCGCACTGAATTTAACAATGAGCAGTTCTTC. This gives the protein CASSRTEFNNEQFF. Supplemented by reference TRBV5-6 and TRBJ2-1, the full variable domain reads DAGVTQSPTHLIKTRGQQVTLRCSPKSGHDTVSWYQQALGQGPQFIFQYYEEEERQRGNFPDRFSGHQFPNYSSELNVNALLLGDSALYLCASSRTEFNNEQFFGPGTRLTVL.